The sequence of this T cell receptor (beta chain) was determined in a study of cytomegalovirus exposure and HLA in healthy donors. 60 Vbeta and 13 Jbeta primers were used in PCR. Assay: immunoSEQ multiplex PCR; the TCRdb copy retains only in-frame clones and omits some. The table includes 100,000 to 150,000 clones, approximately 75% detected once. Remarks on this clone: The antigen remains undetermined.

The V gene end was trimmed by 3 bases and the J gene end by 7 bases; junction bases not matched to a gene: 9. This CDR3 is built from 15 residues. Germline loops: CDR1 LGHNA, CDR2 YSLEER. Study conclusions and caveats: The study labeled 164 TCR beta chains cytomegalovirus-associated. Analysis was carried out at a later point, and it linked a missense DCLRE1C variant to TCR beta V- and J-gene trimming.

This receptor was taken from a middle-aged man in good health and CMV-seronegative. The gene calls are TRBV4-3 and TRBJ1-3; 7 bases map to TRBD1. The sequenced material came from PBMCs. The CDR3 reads CASSHRQGGSNTIYF. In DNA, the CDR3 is TGCGCCAGCAGCCATAGACAGGGAGGCTCGAACACCATATATTTT.